The subject of this entry is one T cell receptor (beta chain). Its antigen is unidentified. This sample is part of a study of T cell responses to AZD1222 COVID-19 vaccine. Findings of the study overall: Spike regions recognized by vaccine-associated CD4 TCRs spanned the protein, led by 160-218 and 743-854. Spike-specific TCR breadth and depth grew following two AZD1222 doses.

Sequenced by immunoSEQ multiplex PCR; TCRdb stores in-frame clones only, minus some. Here the sample spans 95,000 to 100,000 clones, about 90% being singletons. Samples with a second dose at about 4 or about 12 weeks were pooled together. Sequencing was performed on peripheral blood, taken 28 days after the second AZD1222 dose. The sequence derives from an adult who received the AZD1222 COVID-19 vaccine.

CDR3 in amino acids: CASSLAPTGDYGYTF. CDR3 nucleotides: TGCGCCAGCAGCTTGGCCCCGACAGGCGACTATGGCTACACCTTC. This rearrangement joins TRBV5-1 to TRBJ1-2; weak D call: TRBD1 (6 bases). Per germline, CDR1 SGHRS and CDR2 YFSETQ. V was trimmed by 0 bases and J by 3 bases, leaving 12 bases between them. The CDR3 contains 15 residues.